The 10 T cell receptor beta chains given below trace back to one sample, sequenced in a study of graft-versus-host responses after intestinal transplantation (dated by TCRdb to about 2021). The protocol used for the library was the immunoSEQ multiplex PCR assay. TCRdb mirrors the immuneACCESS table, restricted to in-frame sequences. Some clones are absent from its copies; in checked studies, under half trace to an unresolved V gene, and the reason for the others is unknown. The sample records 15,000 to 20,000 clones, under 75% of which are singletons. The ten largest clones add up to more than 7% of the sample. To isolate intraepithelial and lamina propria lymphocytes from graft specimens, dithiothreitol, EDTA incubations and collagenase D digestion were used. The specimen was ileum tissue, collected approximately 20 days after intestinal transplant. These receptors were collected from a human patient who received an intestinal transplant, so some T cells may come from the graft donor.

Only a few counts were recorded for this clone. The chain couples TRBV6-5 to TRBJ2-7; D uncertain. There are 13 residues in the CDR3. In germline, CDR1 is MNHEY, CDR2 SVGAGI. Trimming left V 5 bases short and J 5 bases short, with 13 bases between. DNA for the CDR3: TGTGCCAGCAGTATCGGGTCGATACACGAGCAGTACTTC. It translates to CASSIGSIHEQYF.

The chain carries TRBV29-1 and TRBJ1-1, with D possibly matching TRBD1 (5 bases). CDR3 length: 12 amino acids. With 6 bases removed from V and 1 base from J, the gap between germline ends came to 9 bases. CDR1 and CDR2 (germline): SQVTM, ANQGSEA. DNA for the CDR3: TGCAGCGTCCGGACACAGAACACTGAAGCTTTCTTT. Its translation is CSVRTQNTEAFF.

The rearrangement joins TRBV7-9 to TRBJ1-1; 11 bases match TRBD1. Germline CDR1 and CDR2: SEHNR and FQNEAQ (reference sequence). Trimming at V came to 7 bases and at J to 3 bases, leaving 4 bases not matched to a gene. This CDR3 contains 14 residues. The CDR3 DNA reads TGTGCCAGCAATCGGGACAGGGGGTACACTGAAGCTTTCTTT. Translation: CASNRDRGYTEAFF. The full variable domain, completed using reference TRBV7-9 and TRBJ1-1, is DTGVSQNPRHKITKRGQNVTFRCDPISEHNRLYWYRQTLGQGPEFLTYFQNEAQLEKSRLLSDRFSAERPKGSFSTLEIQRTEQGDSAMYLCASNRDRGYTEAFFGQGTRLTVV.

The chain recombines TRBV18 with TRBJ1-1; no reliable D call. This CDR3 has 15 residues. The germline V and J ends were trimmed by 3 bases and 6 bases, with 17 bases remaining between them. Germline CDR1 and CDR2: KGHSH and LQKENI. CDR3 region: CASSPGNVLGAEAFF. Here the CDR3 DNA reads TGTGCCAGCTCACCCGGGAACGTCTTGGGCGCTGAAGCTTTCTTT.

The rearrangement links TRBV30 to TRBJ2-7; 9 bases match TRBD1. The V segment lost 5 bases and the J segment 4 bases; nucleotides outside the gene matches: 3. The CDR3 runs 12 residues. CDR1 is GTSNPN, CDR2 SVGIG, per germline (reference sequence). The DNA for the CDR3 is TGTGCCTGGGGACAGGGGATGTACGAGCAGTACTTC. This encodes CAWGQGMYEQYF. The variable domain in full, completed from reference TRBV30 and TRBJ2-7, reads SQTIHQWPATLVQPVGSPLSLECTVEGTSNPNLYWYRQAAGRGLQLLFYSVGIGQISSEVPQNLSASRPQDRQFILSSKKLLLSDSGFYLCAWGQGMYEQYFGPGTRLTVT.

CDR3 in amino acids: CASSVLSGPYEQYF. The DNA for the CDR3 is TGTGCCAGCAGCGTATTGTCAGGGCCCTACGAGCAGTACTTC. The chain couples TRBV9 to TRBJ2-7; D may be TRBD1 (5 bases). This CDR3 is built from 14 residues. V was shortened by 1 base and J by 2 bases, with 10 bases between the two germline ends. Germline V gives CDR1 SGDLS, CDR2 YYNGEE.

This clone was seen only once. The J gene is TRBJ2-2, the V gene TRBV30; D remains unclear. The CDR3 spans 13 residues. The V and J ends lost 5 bases and 2 bases respectively, with 9 bases between them. Germline V gives CDR1 GTSNPN, CDR2 SVGIG (reference sequence). This CDR3 reads CAWGEANTGELFF. The CDR3 coding sequence is TGTGCCTGGGGCGAGGCTAACACCGGGGAGCTGTTTTTT.

This clone was counted a single time. The chain employs TRBV7-8 and TRBJ2-7, with 7 positions matching TRBD1. Germline lookup yields CDR1 SGHVS and CDR2 FQNEAQ. J was trimmed by 6 bases and V by 5 bases; bases with no gene match: 10. CDR3 length: 14 amino acids. Here the CDR3 reads CASSPIYRGSEQYF. The DNA of the CDR3 is TGTGCCAGCAGCCCCATTTACAGGGGCAGCGAGCAGTACTTC.

This sequence joins TRBV25-1 and TRBJ1-2, with 7 bases that match TRBD1. Germline CDR1 is MGHDK and CDR2 is SYGVNS. The CDR3 length is 18 residues. V lost 6 bases and J lost 4; bases outside the gene matches: 20. The CDR3 reads CASSLFTGTDDTSYGYTF. Here the CDR3 DNA reads TGTGCCAGCAGCCTATTCACCGGGACAGATGATACTTCCTATGGCTACACCTTC.

This clone has a handful of counts. The chain uses TRBV4-2 and TRBJ1-5, with D possibly matching TRBD1 (6 bases). The CDR3 sequence is 15 residues long. From germline, CDR1 is LGHNA and CDR2 YNFKEQ. Trimming took 0 bases from V and 6 from J, leaving 12 bases between them. The CDR3 DNA reads as TGTGCCAGCAGCCAAGACTCGGGGGGGCCTCAGCCCCAGCATTTT. Translation gives CASSQDSGGPQPQHF.